This is a list of T cell receptor beta chains from one sample in a study of blood T cell repertoires in COVID-19. The method was immunoSEQ multiplex PCR; TCRdb's version includes in-frame clones alone and lacks a portion of them. This sample has hundreds of thousands of clones; more than 80% occur once, and the top ten carry 0.85% to 0.9%. Sequenced input: PBMCs or T cells enriched from blood (not recorded which). These receptors came from a man aged 45 to 65 who had been exposed to COVID-19. The CDR3 runs from the conserved cysteine through the conserved F or W. A D gene is named only where the DNA matches it firmly. Some rows have no size entry. The others give once, few or many, or a class for an expanded clone.

CDR3 | DNA | J | D | size | V
CATKTGTNPSEGELFF | TGTGCCACCAAAACCGGGACAAACCCGAGTGAGGGGGAGCTGTTTTTT | TRBJ2-2 | . | . | TRBV5-4
CASSQWVPGTALPNEQFF | TGTGCCAGCAGCCAATGGGTGCCCGGGACAGCCCTTCCCAATGAGCAGTTCTTC | TRBJ2-1 | TRBD1 | . | TRBV14
CASRKGVDTYYGYTF | TGTGCCAGTAGAAAGGGGGTCGACACCTACTATGGCTACACCTTC | TRBJ1-2 | . | . | TRBV19
CASSQGLAGGSTDTQYF | TGTGCCAGCAGCCAGGGGCTTGCGGGGGGAAGCACAGATACGCAGTATTTT | TRBJ2-3 | TRBD2 | . | TRBV3-1/TRBV3-2
CASSPYRDVNTEAFF | TGTGCCAGCAGCCCGTACAGGGACGTGAACACTGAAGCTTTCTTT | TRBJ1-1 | . | . | TRBV7-9
CASSETPGGNTDTQYF | TGTGCCAGCAGTGAAACGCCAGGGGGGAACACAGATACGCAGTATTTT | TRBJ2-3 | . | . | TRBV2
CASSSTGMSTDTQYF | TGTGCCAGCAGCTCCACAGGGATGAGCACAGATACGCAGTATTTT | TRBJ2-3 | . | . | TRBV7-3
CASSQDLITMAYEQFF | TGTGCCAGCAGCCAAGATTTAATCACCATGGCTTATGAGCAGTTCTTC | TRBJ2-1 | . | . | TRBV3-1/TRBV3-2
CASSLAQADGYTF | TGCGCCAGCAGCTTGGCGCAGGCTGATGGCTACACCTTC | TRBJ1-2 | . | . | TRBV5-1
CASSFPGVQETQYF | TGCGCCAGCAGCTTCCCCGGGGTCCAAGAGACCCAGTACTTC | TRBJ2-5 | . | . | TRBV5-1
CASSLYGRMGYGYTF | TGTGCCAGCAGCTTGTATGGGCGTATGGGCTATGGCTACACCTTC | TRBJ1-2 | . | . | TRBV5-6
CASSITPRDTGELFF | TGTGCCAGCAGTATCACCCCACGGGACACCGGGGAGCTGTTTTTT | TRBJ2-2 | . | . | TRBV6-5
CASSYNWAGAGELFF | TGTGCCAGCAGTTACAATTGGGCGGGAGCCGGGGAGCTGTTTTTT | TRBJ2-2 | TRBD2 | . | TRBV6-5
CASSSHRVGTDTQYF | TGTGCCAGCAGCTCCCACAGGGTTGGCACAGATACGCAGTATTTT | TRBJ2-3 | . | . | TRBV7-2
CASSFWGTSTDTQYF | TGTGCCAGCAGCTTCTGGGGGACTAGCACAGATACGCAGTATTTT | TRBJ2-3 | . | . | TRBV11-3
CASVNRERATSGNTIYF | TGTGCCAGTGTTAATCGAGAGAGGGCAACCTCTGGAAACACCATATATTTT | TRBJ1-3 | . | few | TRBV19
CASSLSPHISILF | TGTGCCAGCAGTTTATCACCCCACATTAGCATCCTCTTC | TRBJ2-1 | . | . | TRBV28
CASRRGLVGEAFF | TGTGCCAGCAGAAGGGGCCTCGTTGGTGAAGCTTTCTTT | TRBJ1-1 | . | . | TRBV6-5
CASSPPGQGKETQYF | TGTGCCAGCAGCCCACCCGGACAGGGGAAAGAGACCCAGTACTTC | TRBJ2-5 | TRBD1 | . | TRBV3-1/TRBV3-2
CASSLRGLFEKLFF | TGTGCCAGCAGCCTCAGGGGGCTGTTTGAAAAACTGTTTTTT | TRBJ1-4 | TRBD1 | few | TRBV5-6
CASNDRVASGYTF | TGCGCCAGCAACGACAGGGTCGCGTCTGGCTACACCTTC | TRBJ1-2 | TRBD1 | . | TRBV5-1
CASGLVSGDQPQHF | TGTGCTAGTGGTTTGGTATCGGGGGACCAGCCCCAGCATTTT | TRBJ1-5 | . | . | TRBV12-5
CASSEAGVFGETQYF | TGTGCCAGCAGTGAAGCCGGGGTCTTTGGGGAGACCCAGTACTTC | TRBJ2-5 | . | . | TRBV2
CATSDPSAGTSGGEQFF | TGTGCCACCAGTGACCCCAGCGCCGGGACTAGCGGGGGTGAGCAGTTCTTC | TRBJ2-1 | TRBD2 | . | TRBV24-1
CASSPARTSGRTDTQYF | TGTGCCAGCAGCCCAGCTAGGACTAGCGGGAGGACAGATACGCAGTATTTT | TRBJ2-3 | TRBD2 | . | TRBV7-9
CASSVSWGDAGNTIYF | TGTGCCAGCAGCGTTAGCTGGGGGGATGCTGGAAACACCATATATTTT | TRBJ1-3 | . | . | TRBV9